What follows describes a single T cell receptor (beta chain). This clone was recorded at least ten times. The clone's antigen remains unknown. The sample is drawn from a study of T cell clonality in common variable immunodeficiency (dated by TCRdb to the mid-2010s). Study-level results and caveats: Even though DNA input was equal, the average per sample came to roughly 80,000 unique sequences for controls compared with about 30,000 for CVID samples. CVID TCRbeta sequences reportedly showed fewer deletions and N-nucleotide insertions and lacked highly modified clones with 13 or more V deletions. CVID subjects shared fewer TCRbeta clones with each other than healthy controls did (p < 0.0001). Correlations of repertoire features with clinical complications were constrained by heterogeneity among patients within the CVID cohort. Compared with healthy controls, CVID subjects showed increased TCRbeta clonality (t-test p = 0.018), a feature most characteristic of about a third of subjects. According to the authors, figuring out what caused the increased clonality in CVID would require sequencing the repertoires of T cell subpopulations.

For sequencing input, CVID and control samples contributed equivalent amounts of genomic DNA. For every sample, a 60 bp segment covering the rearranged TCRbeta CDR3 region was amplified and then sequenced. The immunoSEQ assay, a bias-corrected multiplex PCR combined with high-throughput sequencing, was used for TCRbeta amplification. As for the original processing: Each unique nucleotide sequence was treated as a clone and annotated with V, D and J genes, copy number and frequency. Sequences were labeled productive if in frame, and non-productive if out of frame or containing stop codons. As previously described, clonality was calculated on the basis of Shannon's entropy. The predicted amino acid sequences of productive clones were used to derive the mean CDR3 Kyte-Doolittle hydropathy. Scaled V gene usage was hierarchically clustered using Manhattan distance and complete linkage with the R hclust function. Clone sharing by CDR3 amino acid sequence was assessed by resampling 12 repertoires per group over 100 rounds. The repertoires were screened for around 70 published EBV-specific TCRbeta sequences and fewer than 300 published CMV-specific TCRbeta sequences. Two CVID samples that yielded fewer than 10,000 sequences were excluded from the analysis, so roughly 40 CVID repertoires were retained. Sourced from immuneACCESS, this table was stored by TCRdb with only in-frame sequences that have V and J called. A share of the clones is absent; for the studies checked, an unresolved V gene accounts for under half, and the remainder has no known explanation. Clone size and V and J calls were adopted from that table, with D and trimming inferred from the DNA. The sample comprises more than 35,000 clones, and every one was counted more than once. The top ten constitute about 0.68% of the sample.

Predominantly Caucasian heritage was noted among both the CVID patients and the healthy controls. From each donor, roughly 4.5 to 9 ml of heparinized peripheral whole blood was collected. Genomic DNA from adults with common variable immune deficiency (CVID) and from healthy adult controls was used to sequence TCRbeta CDR3 repertoires. The control group was made up of roughly 22 healthy adult volunteers (around 10 male and approximately twelve female) whose ages ranged from roughly 20 to 66 years, with a mean age of approximately 35. Diluted blood was density-centrifuged over Hypaque 1077 or Ficoll-Paque to isolate peripheral blood mononuclear cells. Genomic DNA was extracted from unsorted mononuclear cells by Qiagen column purification or by a centrifugation-based method. This TCR came from a person between 18 and 70 years old in good health. The sample comprised peripheral blood mononuclear cells.

The CDR3 DNA, read in part, is TGTGCCAGCAGTGGGCCCACGAACACTGAA. Its protein reads: CASSGPTNTE. The whole CDR3 protein is CASSGPTNTEAFF. The V and J genes are TRBV6-1 and TRBJ1-1, with the identity of the D gene unclear. Sequencing ends 3 residues short of the CDR3 end; the germline J gene provides the rest. The CDR3 runs 13 amino acids, cysteine and phenylalanine included. Part of the CDR3 DNA is given, 30 bases translated from base 1. V sheds 4 bases and J sheds 1 base, leaving 7 bases between their ends. The germline V gene provides CDR1 MNHNS and CDR2 SASEGT.